The TCR beta chain described here comes from a study of blood T cell repertoires in COVID-19. Study-level background: Material from acute and convalescent COVID-19 was sourced from the United States, Italy and Spain. Sources were T cells, B-cell-depleted T cells, or PBMCs; the material itself was cDNA or gDNA.

Trimming stripped 6 bases from V and 10 bases from J, with 21 bases between. The CDR3 has 14 residues. Germline V gene sequence: CDR1 MNHEY, CDR2 SVGAGI. Study processing details: Using reference gene primer amplification, nucleated cell counts were estimated. The data were produced by immunoSEQ multiplex PCR, yet TCRdb's version contains in-frame clones alone and is incomplete. D and trimming come from the DNA, and the V and J calls and clone size come from that table. The repertoire holds around 94,000 clones, with roughly 92% as singletons. The receptor's source is a woman aged 45-65 years with COVID-19, enrolled during active disease. V is TRBV6-5 and J is TRBJ1-2; D ambiguous. Specimen: peripheral blood. The CDR3 sequence: CASSLGGIQVVYTF. The CDR3, as DNA: TGTGCCAGCAGCCTCGGAGGGATCCAAGTGGTCTACACCTTC.